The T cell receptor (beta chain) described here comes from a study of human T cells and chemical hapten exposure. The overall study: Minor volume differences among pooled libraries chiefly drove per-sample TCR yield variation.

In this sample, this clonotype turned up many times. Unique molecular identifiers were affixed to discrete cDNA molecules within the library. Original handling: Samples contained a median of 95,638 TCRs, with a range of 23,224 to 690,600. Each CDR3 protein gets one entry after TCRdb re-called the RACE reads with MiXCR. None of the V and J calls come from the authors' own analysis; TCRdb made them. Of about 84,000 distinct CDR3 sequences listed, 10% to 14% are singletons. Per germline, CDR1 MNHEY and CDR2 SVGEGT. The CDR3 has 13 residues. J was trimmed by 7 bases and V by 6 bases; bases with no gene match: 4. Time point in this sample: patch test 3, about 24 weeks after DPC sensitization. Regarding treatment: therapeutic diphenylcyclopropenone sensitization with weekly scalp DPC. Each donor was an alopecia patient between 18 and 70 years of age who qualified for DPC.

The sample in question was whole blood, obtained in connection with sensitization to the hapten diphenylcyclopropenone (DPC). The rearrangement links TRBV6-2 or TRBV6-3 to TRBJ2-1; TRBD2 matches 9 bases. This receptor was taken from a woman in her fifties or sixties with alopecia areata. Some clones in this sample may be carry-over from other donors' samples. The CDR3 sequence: CASRLAGRNEQFF. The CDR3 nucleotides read TGTGCCAGCAGGCTAGCGGGACGGAATGAGCAGTTCTTC.